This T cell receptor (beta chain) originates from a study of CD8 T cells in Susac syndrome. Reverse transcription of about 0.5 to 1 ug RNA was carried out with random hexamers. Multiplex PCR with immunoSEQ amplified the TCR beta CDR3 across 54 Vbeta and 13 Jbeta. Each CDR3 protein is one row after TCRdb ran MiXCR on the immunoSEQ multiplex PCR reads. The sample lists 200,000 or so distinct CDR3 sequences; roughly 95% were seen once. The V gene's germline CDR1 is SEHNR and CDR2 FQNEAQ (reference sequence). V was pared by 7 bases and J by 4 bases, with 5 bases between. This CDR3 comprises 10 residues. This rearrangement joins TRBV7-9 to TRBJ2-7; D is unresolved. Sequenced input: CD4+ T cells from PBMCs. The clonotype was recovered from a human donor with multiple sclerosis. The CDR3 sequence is CASMGYEQYF. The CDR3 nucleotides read TGTGCCAGCATGGGGTACGAGCAGTACTTC.